These 27 T cell receptor beta chains originate from one sample sequenced in a study of blood T cell repertoires in COVID-19. TCRdb's table, derived via immunoSEQ multiplex PCR, lists solely in-frame clones and lacks some. The sample comprises some 150,000 clones, roughly four fifths of which are singletons, and approximately 32% rests with the top ten. The sample taken for sequencing was peripheral blood. Receptors were obtained from a woman in her sixties or seventies with acute or convalescent COVID-19.

This chain joins TRBV25-1 and TRBJ2-1; TRBD2 matches at 13 bases. The J segment lost 12 bases and the V segment lost 6 bases, leaving 8 bases of the junction unmatched. Germline CDR1 and CDR2: MGHDK and SYGVNS. The CDR3 has 14 residues. The DNA of the CDR3 is TGTGCCAGCAGATTACTAGCGGGGGGGCAACGGCAGTTCTTC. Translation gives CASRLLAGGQRQFF.

The J gene is TRBJ2-1, the V gene TRBV7-7; tentatively, D is TRBD2 (6 bases). Germline CDR1 reads SSHAT; CDR2 reads FNYEAQ (reference sequence). The V gene lost 3 bases and the J gene lost 1 base, with 10 bases spanning the gap. The CDR3 spans 15 residues. CDR3: CASSLAGNSYNEQFF. CDR3 coding DNA: TGTGCCAGCAGCTTGGCGGGGAATTCCTACAATGAGCAGTTCTTC. Combining the CDR3 with reference TRBV7-7 and TRBJ2-1 gives the whole variable domain GAGVSQSPRYKVTKRGQDVTLRCDPISSHATLYWYQQALGQGPEFLTYFNYEAQPDKSGLPSDRFSAERPEGSISTLTIQRTEQRDSAMYRCASSLAGNSYNEQFFGPGTRLTVL.

V is TRBV28 and J is TRBJ1-5, with D maybe TRBD1 (5 bases). The CDR3 totals 14 residues. In germline, CDR1 is MDHEN, CDR2 SYDVKM. V lost 1 base to trimming and J lost 6 bases, with 10 bases between them. The CDR3 nucleotides read TGTGCCAGCAGTTTATCAGGGTACAGTCAGCCCCAGCATTTT. Translating gives CASSLSGYSQPQHF.

This chain joins TRBV7-6 and TRBJ2-1; tentatively, D is TRBD1 (6 bases). The CDR3 runs 15 residues. Trimming shortened V by 5 bases and J by 6 bases, and 17 bases separated the two germline ends. In germline, CDR1 is SGHVS, CDR2 FNYEAQ. The CDR3 loop reads CASSVRDKIFNEQFF. CDR3 DNA: TGTGCCAGCAGCGTCCGGGACAAGATCTTCAATGAGCAGTTCTTC.

The genes are TRBV29-1 and TRBJ1-2; 9 bases are shared with TRBD1. This CDR3 contains 12 residues. Germline values: CDR1 SQVTM, CDR2 ANQGSEA. V shed 6 bases, J shed 4 bases, and the junction held 3 bases outside the gene matches. CDR3 bases: TGCAGCGTCCCGACAGGGGGCTATGGCTACACCTTC. This codes for CSVPTGGYGYTF.

The chain links TRBV12-3 or TRBV12-4 to TRBJ1-1; D might be TRBD1 (5 bases). There are 13 residues in the CDR3. V was shortened by 7 bases and J by 1 base, with 10 bases between the two germline ends. The CDR3 sequence: CASIEQGNTEAFF. In DNA form, the CDR3 reads TGTGCCAGCATCGAGCAGGGGAACACTGAAGCTTTCTTT.

V gene TRBV7-9 combines with J gene TRBJ1-5; tentatively, D is TRBD1 (5 bases). CDR3 length: 14 amino acids. Looked up from germline, CDR1 is SEHNR and CDR2 is FQNEAQ (reference sequence). Deletions cut 5 bases from V and 7 bases from J, with 15 bases between. The CDR3 DNA reads TGTGCCAGCAGCACCGGGGGTTCCGGGCAGCCCCAGCATTTT. It yields the protein CASSTGGSGQPQHF.

The chain has TRBV3-1 (or the pseudogene TRBV3-2) and TRBJ1-3; 11 bases are a match to TRBD1. CDR1 and CDR2 (germline): LGHDT, YNNKEL (reference sequence). Losses at the gene ends were 1 base for V and 7 bases for J; bases not matched to a gene: 12. CDR3 size: 18 residues. CDR3 residues: CASSQGWGTGGFGNTIYF. CDR3 sequence (DNA): TGTGCCAGCAGCCAAGGTTGGGGGACAGGGGGTTTTGGGAACACCATATATTTT.

The rearrangement links TRBV12-3 or TRBV12-4 to TRBJ1-2; D perhaps matches TRBD1 (6 bases). The V end lost 5 bases, the J end lost 4 bases, and 11 bases lay between the germline ends. This CDR3 has 13 amino acids. CDR3 residues: CASSPRQAYGYTF. CDR3 nucleotide sequence: TGTGCCAGCAGTCCAAGACAGGCCTATGGCTACACCTTC.

The chain has TRBV28 and TRBJ1-2; 7 positions agree with TRBD1. Germline-derived CDR1 and CDR2 are MDHEN and SYDVKM. With 3 bases clipped from V and 0 bases from J, the junction kept 7 bases outside the gene matches. The CDR3 consists of 16 residues. In DNA, the CDR3 is TGTGCCAGCAGTTTTTTCAGGACAGGAACTAACTATGGCTACACCTTC. Translating gives CASSFFRTGTNYGYTF.

Note on this clone: Germline and junction disagree at one end, which may indicate a read error. The chain couples TRBV4-1 to TRBJ1-4; 8 bases align to TRBD1. The length of the CDR3 is 12 residues. Germline assignment: CDR1 MGHRA and CDR2 YSYEKL. DNA of the CDR3: TGCGCCAGCAGCCAATCACCGGGACAGGAGGTTTTT. This encodes CASSQSPGQEVF.

J is TRBJ1-4 and V is TRBV2, with D perhaps matching TRBD1 (5 bases). Germline V gene sequence: CDR1 SNHLY, CDR2 FYNNEI. CDR3 length: 14 residues. V lost 6 bases, J lost 8 bases, and 16 bases lay in between. The DNA of the CDR3 is TGTGCCAGCAGGCGGGGCTCAACGGGCGAAAAACTGTTTTTT. It yields the protein CASRRGSTGEKLFF.

The V and J genes are TRBV3-1 (or the pseudogene TRBV3-2) and TRBJ2-1, with 16 bases fitting TRBD2. Germline V gives CDR1 LGHDT, CDR2 YNNKEL (reference sequence). V lost 5 bases to trimming and J lost 5 bases; unmatched junction nucleotides: 15. The CDR3 loop spans 20 amino acids. The CDR3 sequence is CASSIQAGLAGGPRNNEQFF. DNA of the CDR3: TGTGCCAGCAGCATTCAGGCGGGACTAGCGGGGGGGCCCAGAAACAATGAGCAGTTCTTC.

This chain connects TRBV6-5 to TRBJ2-7; 7 bases are a match to TRBD1. Germline CDR1 is MNHEY and CDR2 is SVGAGI. With V trimmed by 2 bases and J by 3 bases, 7 bases remained unmatched. The CDR3 extends over 15 amino acids. DNA of the CDR3: TGTGCCAGCAGTTACAATGGACAGGCTTTCTACGAGCAGTACGTC. Translation: CASSYNGQAFYEQYV.

The DNA of the CDR3 is TGTGCCAGCAGTGTACAGAGAGTTGATTCACCCCTCCACTTT. Protein product: CASSVQRVDSPLHF. The chain links TRBV27 to TRBJ1-6; D not certain. Germline V gene data show CDR1 as MNHEY and CDR2 as SMNVEV (reference sequence). The CDR3 covers 14 residues. Trimming shortened V by 5 bases and J by 8 bases, and 13 bases separated the two germline ends.

The chain has TRBV30 and TRBJ1-3; a weak D match, TRBD1 (5 bases). Trimming removed 6 bases from V and 4 bases from J, with 19 bases in between. The CDR3 extends over 15 amino acids. Per the germline V gene, CDR1 is GTSNPN and CDR2 is SVGIG (reference sequence). CDR3 bases: TGTGCCTGCCCTAGGGGAGGCAGCGCGGGAAACACCATATATTTT. This codes for CACPRGGSAGNTIYF.

As concerns this clone: The same CDR3 also results from other DNA sequences found in this sample. The CDR3 nucleotides read TGCGCCAGCAGCCTGGACAGGGCTAATGAAAAACTGTTTTTT. Amino acid sequence: CASSLDRANEKLFF. V is TRBV5-1 and J is TRBJ1-4; TRBD1 matches at 8 bases. The CDR3 sequence is 14 residues long. V gave up 4 bases and J gave up 3 bases; unmatched junction bases: 2. Germline V lookup: CDR1 SGHRS, CDR2 YFSETQ.

The chain is built from TRBV9 and TRBJ2-5; D may be TRBD2 (6 bases). Germline CDR1 SGDLS, CDR2 YYNGEE. V was pared by 4 bases and J by 2 bases, with 12 bases between. The CDR3 runs 14 residues. The CDR3 sequence is CASSLSGVQETQYF. In DNA, the CDR3 is TGTGCCAGCAGCCTCTCGGGGGTGCAAGAGACCCAGTACTTC.

The chain couples TRBV19 to TRBJ2-5; TRBD1 matches 8 bases. Germline-derived CDR1 and CDR2 are LNHDA and SQIVND (reference sequence). This CDR3 contains 13 residues. Unmatched junction bases numbered 3, after V lost 5 bases and J lost 4 bases. CDR3 sequence reads: CASSPTGAETQYF. CDR3 in DNA: TGTGCCAGTAGTCCGACAGGGGCAGAGACCCAGTACTTC.

The rearrangement uses TRBV7-3 and TRBJ2-1, with D tentatively TRBD2 (6 bases). Germline CDR1 SGHTA, CDR2 FQGTGA. Trimming left V 4 bases short and J 6 bases short, with 10 bases between. The CDR3 is 13 residues long. CDR3: CASSSGGSNEQFF. The CDR3 DNA reads as TGTGCCAGCAGCTCCGGAGGGTCCAATGAGCAGTTCTTC.

This chain's CDR3 is CASYDRSTEAFF. The CDR3 bases are TGTGCCAGTTACGACAGGTCCACTGAAGCTTTCTTT. V is TRBV19 and J is TRBJ1-1; a possible D gene is TRBD1 (6 bases). From germline, CDR1 is LNHDA and CDR2 SQIVND (reference sequence). The CDR3 is 12 residues long. Trimming left V 8 bases short and J 4 bases short, with 11 bases between.

CDR3 DNA: TGTGCCAGCAGTTACGGCCGGGGGAACACTGAAGCTTTCTTT. Amino acids: CASSYGRGNTEAFF. The chain recombines TRBV6-6 with TRBJ1-1, with D unclear. CDR1 is MNHNY, CDR2 SVGAGI, per germline (reference sequence). The CDR3 totals 14 residues. Trimming took off 2 bases at V and 1 base at J, with 8 bases between the two ends.

V is TRBV27 and J is TRBJ1-5; perhaps TRBD1 as D (6 bases). V was trimmed by 5 bases and J by 1 base, leaving 12 bases between them. The CDR3 spans 15 residues. CDR1 is MNHEY and CDR2 is SMNVEV in the germline V gene (reference sequence). The CDR3 DNA reads TGTGCCAGCAGTCGTGCTCAGGGGAGCAATCAGCCCCAGCATTTT. Amino acid sequence: CASSRAQGSNQPQHF.

This clone was seen a handful of times. The chain employs TRBV7-9 and TRBJ1-2; 9 bases line up with TRBD1. Trimming removed 2 bases from V and 7 bases from J; junction bases left unmatched: 8. Germline lookup yields CDR1 SEHNR and CDR2 FQNEAQ (reference sequence). The CDR3 extends over 15 amino acids. This chain's CDR3 is CASSLSVGTGSGYTF. DNA for the CDR3: TGTGCCAGCAGCTTAAGCGTAGGGACAGGGAGTGGCTACACCTTC. The variable domain in full, with the rest retrieved from reference TRBV7-9 and TRBJ1-2, is DTGVSQNPRHKITKRGQNVTFRCDPISEHNRLYWYRQTLGQGPEFLTYFQNEAQLEKSRLLSDRFSAERPKGSFSTLEIQRTEQGDSAMYLCASSLSVGTGSGYTFGSGTRLTVV.

The chain is built from TRBV5-4 and TRBJ1-1; maybe TRBD1 (6 bases). Germline CDR1 SGHNT, CDR2 YYREEE (reference sequence). Trimming removed 0 bases at V and 9 bases at J, with 30 bases between. The CDR3 has 19 residues. The CDR3 region is CASSLDVSLGVLGGSKAFF. Written as DNA, the CDR3 is TGTGCCAGCAGCTTGGACGTCTCCCTGGGTGTGTTAGGGGGAAGTAAAGCTTTCTTT.

The chain recombines TRBV10-3 with TRBJ1-2; a possible D gene is TRBD1 (5 bases). Trimming left V 5 bases short and J 6 bases short, with 13 bases between. Germline values: CDR1 ENHRY, CDR2 SYGVKD. This CDR3 comprises 13 residues. As DNA, the CDR3 is TGTGCCATCAGTTGGGAAGGGGAAGATGGCTACACCTTC. Translation gives CAISWEGEDGYTF.

V is TRBV28 and J is TRBJ1-4; 9 bases map to TRBD1. V was pared by 8 bases and J by 6 bases, with 13 bases of the junction left unmatched. This CDR3 comprises 16 residues. Per germline, CDR1 MDHEN and CDR2 SYDVKM. The CDR3 DNA reads as TGTGCCAGCCGACATTCATCGGGACAGGGACATGAAAAACTGTTTTTT. Its protein is CASRHSSGQGHEKLFF.